Listed below are T cell receptor beta chains from one sample, sequenced in a study of tumor-infiltrating lymphocytes in primary liver carcinoma. TCRdb reprocessed the multiplex PCR reads via MiXCR and lists one record per CDR3 protein. This sample yields some 110,000 distinct CDR3 sequences, of which around 83% are seen a single time; around 21% belongs to the top ten. Sequenced material: liver tumor tissue from sampling region 3. These receptor sequences come from a man aged 40-49 years with primary liver carcinoma and hepatitis B virus infection. The CDR3 runs from the conserved cysteine through the conserved F or W. Each record gives: V gene, clone size, J gene, D gene, CDR3 DNA, CDR3 protein. The D gene is left open where the match is weak. Size is stated for part of the rows, as once, few or many counts, or as a class when the clone is expanded.

v_gene: TRBV6-5; abundance: -; j_gene: TRBJ2-5; d_gene: TRBD1; CDR3nt: TGTGCCAGCAGCGAGACAGGGGCAGATGAAGAGACCCAGTACTTC; CDR3aa: CASSETGADEETQYF
v_gene: TRBV4-2; abundance: -; j_gene: TRBJ2-5; d_gene: -; CDR3nt: TGTGCCAGGAGCCAAGCGGTTTGGGGAGAGACCCAGTACTTC; CDR3aa: CARSQAVWGETQYF
v_gene: TRBV11-1; abundance: -; j_gene: TRBJ2-6; d_gene: -; CDR3nt: TGTGTCAACAACTGGAACTCTGGGCCCAACGTCCTGACTTTC; CDR3aa: CVNNWNSGPNVLTF
v_gene: TRBV18; abundance: few; j_gene: TRBJ1-2; d_gene: -; CDR3nt: TGTGCCAGCTCACCTTGGAACCCGGGACAACCTTATGGCTACACCTTC; CDR3aa: CASSPWNPGQPYGYTF
v_gene: TRBV28; abundance: -; j_gene: TRBJ1-2; d_gene: TRBD1; CDR3nt: TGTGCCAGGAGGTTCCTACAGGGGGAGAAATATGGCTACACCTTC; CDR3aa: CARRFLQGEKYGYTF
v_gene: TRBV6-2/TRBV6-3; abundance: once; j_gene: TRBJ2-7; d_gene: TRBD2; CDR3nt: TGTGCCAGCACTTACTCGACTAGCTCTTACGAGCAGTACTTC; CDR3aa: CASTYSTSSYEQYF
v_gene: TRBV29-1; abundance: -; j_gene: TRBJ2-1; d_gene: -; CDR3nt: TGCAGCGTTCGGGCGACTGGGTCCCATTTAGTGGATGAGCAGTTCTTC; CDR3aa: CSVRATGSHLVDEQFF
v_gene: TRBV5-4; abundance: -; j_gene: TRBJ1-5; d_gene: -; CDR3nt: TGTGCCAGCAGCCGCGACGGAAATAACAAACATCCCCAGCATTTT; CDR3aa: CASSRDGNNKHPQHF
v_gene: TRBV30; abundance: few; j_gene: TRBJ2-1; d_gene: TRBD2; CDR3nt: TGTGCCTGGACCCGGTCCCTAGCGGATTATGAGCAGTTCTTC; CDR3aa: CAWTRSLADYEQFF
v_gene: TRBV11-1; abundance: -; j_gene: TRBJ2-3; d_gene: -; CDR3nt: TGTGCCAGCACTCTGTCGAGGGAGAGCACAGATACGCAGTATTTT; CDR3aa: CASTLSRESTDTQYF
v_gene: TRBV29-1; abundance: many; j_gene: TRBJ2-1; d_gene: -; CDR3nt: TGCAGCGTTGTAGGAGGTGGGGGTGAGCAGTTCTTC; CDR3aa: CSVVGGGGEQFF
v_gene: TRBV6-4; abundance: -; j_gene: TRBJ1-5; d_gene: -; CDR3nt: TGTGCCAGCAGTGACACTGGGACATGGACGGATACGCAGCATTTT; CDR3aa: CASSDTGTWTDTQHF
v_gene: TRBV11-1; abundance: -; j_gene: TRBJ2-6; d_gene: -; CDR3nt: TGTGCCAGCAGCTTTGGCCGAGCTGGAACCAACGTCCTGACTTTC; CDR3aa: CASSFGRAGTNVLTF
v_gene: TRBV5-4; abundance: -; j_gene: TRBJ2-7; d_gene: -; CDR3nt: TGTGCCAGCAGCCTTCCGCTGGGCGAGCAGTACTTC; CDR3aa: CASSLPLGEQYF
v_gene: TRBV11-3; abundance: -; j_gene: TRBJ2-7; d_gene: TRBD2; CDR3nt: TGTGCCAGCAACCCTGGAGAATGGGACTACAAGCAGTACTTC; CDR3aa: CASNPGEWDYKQYF
v_gene: TRBV7-2; abundance: once; j_gene: TRBJ1-6; d_gene: TRBD1; CDR3nt: TGTGCCAGCAGCCCCCTGGACAGGGATAATTCACCCCTCCACTTT; CDR3aa: CASSPLDRDNSPLHF
v_gene: TRBV5-1; abundance: -; j_gene: TRBJ2-7; d_gene: -; CDR3nt: TGCGCCAGCAGCTTGGGGACAGCGCCCTACAATGAGCAGTACTTC; CDR3aa: CASSLGTAPYNEQYF